One and the same sample provided the 27 T cell receptor beta chains below, sequenced in a study of high-grade serous ovarian cancer treatment subgroups. TCRdb's copy holds only in-frame clones and misses some; the assay was immunoSEQ multiplex PCR. The table has 10,000 or so clones, 80% to 90% seen once. Tumor samples were taken before definitive surgery or chemotherapy. The sequenced sample was tumor tissue. Receptors originate from a human donor with high-grade serous ovarian cancer.

The chain recombines TRBV19 with TRBJ2-7; D is ambiguous. CDR1 is LNHDA and CDR2 is SQIVND in the germline V gene (reference sequence). The CDR3 is 16 amino acids. V was trimmed by 3 bases and J by 1 base, leaving 16 bases between them. CDR3: CASSMVHPPVSYEQYF. For the CDR3, the DNA is TGTGCCAGTAGTATGGTACACCCTCCAGTTTCCTACGAGCAGTACTTC.

The chain uses TRBV5-1 and TRBJ2-3, with TRBD1 identical over 7 bases. Germline trimming cut 5 bases from V and 4 bases from J; bases unmatched to any gene: 16. This CDR3 is 17 amino acids long. Germline CDR1 SGHRS, CDR2 YFSETQ. The CDR3 loop is CASREIPAGGSSDTQYF. DNA of the CDR3: TGCGCCAGCAGAGAAATTCCGGCAGGGGGTTCTTCAGATACGCAGTATTTT.

The CDR3 DNA sequence: TGTGCCAGCAGTGAAATGGGGGGGACAGATACGCAGTATTTT. Translated: CASSEMGGTDTQYF. The chain couples TRBV6-1 to TRBJ2-3; 7 nucleotides align to TRBD2. The CDR3 is 14 residues long. CDR1 MNHNS and CDR2 SASEGT come from the germline V gene. V was clipped by 2 bases and J by 3 bases; unmatched bases: 2.

This chain joins TRBV10-1 and TRBJ2-1; D not resolved. The CDR3 is 14 residues long. Trimming shortened V by 4 bases and J by 7 bases, and 14 bases separated the two germline ends. Germline CDR1 and CDR2: WNHNN and SYGVQD (reference sequence). CDR3 in DNA: TGCGCCAGCAGTGCGTCTGGCTTTGGTAATGAGCAGTTCTTC. It is translated as CASSASGFGNEQFF.

V and J are TRBV4-3 and TRBJ2-7; D call uncertain. The V gene lost 4 bases and the J gene lost 0 bases, with 10 bases spanning the gap. Germline CDR1 and CDR2: LGHNA and YSLEER. The CDR3 runs to 14 residues. The CDR3 sequence: CASSPMRSSYEQYF. The CDR3 DNA reads as TGCGCCAGCAGCCCCATGAGGAGCTCCTACGAGCAGTACTTC.

The chain links TRBV7-2 to TRBJ2-7; 11 bases map to TRBD2. Germline loops: CDR1 SGHTA, CDR2 FQGNSA. The junction had 6 bases not matched to a gene; V was cut back by 3 bases and J by 2 bases. The CDR3 has 16 amino acids. The CDR3 nucleotides are TGTGCCAGCAGCTTTACTAGCGGGGGCGCAGCCTACGAGCAGTACTTC. Translating it yields CASSFTSGGAAYEQYF.

The chain uses TRBV6-1 and TRBJ1-4; no definite D call. The CDR3 spans 15 residues. V was trimmed by 3 bases and J by 3 bases, leaving 11 bases between them. Germline assignment: CDR1 MNHNS and CDR2 SASEGT. CDR3 DNA sequence: TGTGCCAGCAGTGATGGGCCTTGGCCTAATGAAAAACTGTTTTTT. Protein sequence: CASSDGPWPNEKLFF.

V and J are TRBV9 and TRBJ2-5; possibly TRBD1 or TRBD2 for D (5 bases each). The CDR3 consists of 13 residues. Germline V lookup: CDR1 SGDLS, CDR2 YYNGEE. Trimming removed 2 bases from V and 5 bases from J, with 10 bases in between. The CDR3 here is CASSVTGTETQYF. The CDR3 DNA is TGTGCCAGCAGCGTGACGGGGACGGAGACCCAGTACTTC.

The sample holds a few counts of this clone. This rearrangement joins TRBV4-1 to TRBJ1-5; 7 positions match TRBD1. J lost 0 bases, V lost 4 bases, and 12 bases had no gene match. Germline lookup yields CDR1 MGHRA and CDR2 YSYEKL. There are 18 residues in the CDR3. In DNA form, the CDR3 reads TGCGCCAGCAGCCTCGAACCCCAGACAGGGTATAGCAATCAGCCCCAGCATTTT. Translating it yields CASSLEPQTGYSNQPQHF.

This sequence joins TRBV4-3 and TRBJ1-5; no firm D call. V lost 4 bases, J lost 5 bases, and 9 bases lay in between. The length of the CDR3 is 13 residues. Per the germline V gene, CDR1 is LGHNA and CDR2 is YSLEER. Written as DNA, the CDR3 is TGCGCCAGCAGCCCTACTGTTGATCAGCCCCAGCATTTT. It encodes CASSPTVDQPQHF.

This clone was detected once. V gene TRBV18 combines with J gene TRBJ1-1; possible D gene TRBD1, 6 bases. Germline CDR1 and CDR2: KGHSH and LQKENI. Trimming cost V 6 bases and J 2 bases, with 13 bases left between them. CDR3 length equals 14 residues. The CDR3 is CASSIDRKNTEAFF. As DNA, the CDR3 is TGTGCCAGCTCCATAGACAGGAAAAACACTGAAGCTTTCTTT.

The V and J genes are TRBV7-2 and TRBJ2-5; 7 bases are a match to TRBD1. The germline CDR1 and CDR2 sequences are SGHTA and FQGNSA. This CDR3 spans 13 amino acids. Losses at the gene ends were 7 bases for V and 5 bases for J; bases not matched to a gene: 7. CDR3: CASTKDRRETQYF. DNA of the CDR3: TGTGCCAGCACCAAGGACAGGAGGGAGACCCAGTACTTC. Looking up the rest from reference TRBV7-2 and TRBJ2-5 gives the full variable domain: GAGVSQSPSNKVTEKGKDVELRCDPISGHTALYWYRQSLGQGLEFLIYFQGNSAPDKSGLPSDRFSAERTGGSVSTLTIQRTQQEDSAVYLCASTKDRRETQYFGPGTRLLVL.

The chain joins TRBV29-1 to TRBJ1-4; maybe TRBD1 (5 bases). CDR1 is SQVTM, CDR2 ANQGSEA, per germline. Deletions cut 0 bases from V and 10 bases from J, with 15 bases between. This CDR3 comprises 14 residues. The CDR3 DNA is TGCAGCGTTGAAGATGAGGACAACGGGGGAAAACTGTTTTTT. Protein: CSVEDEDNGGKLFF. The complete variable domain, with remaining parts taken from reference TRBV29-1 and TRBJ1-4, reads SAVISQKPSRDICQRGTSLTIQCQVDSQVTMMFWYRQQPGQSLTLIATANQGSEATYESGFVIDKFPISRPNLTFSTLTVSNMSPEDSSIYLCSVEDEDNGGKLFFGSGTQLSVL.

The chain links TRBV7-6 to TRBJ2-7; no clear D. This CDR3 is built from 13 residues. The V gene lost 5 bases and the J gene lost 1 base, with 9 bases spanning the gap. Germline CDR1 is SGHVS and CDR2 is FNYEAQ. The DNA of the CDR3 is TGTGCCAGCAGCCCCGGAGTTTCCTACGAGCAGTACTTC. Translating it yields CASSPGVSYEQYF.

V gene TRBV4-1 combines with J gene TRBJ1-6; 7 bases map to TRBD1. Germline V CDR1 and CDR2: MGHRA, YSYEKL. The ends lost 6 bases at V and 9 bases at J; junction bases unmatched: 17. The CDR3 length is 17 residues. CDR3 DNA: TGCGCCAGCAGTCCAGCAGCAACCTTGACAGGGACTTCACCCCTCCACTTT. Amino acid sequence: CASSPAATLTGTSPLHF.

This sequence joins TRBV19 and TRBJ1-1; 7 bases align to TRBD1. Losses at the gene ends were 5 bases for V and 4 bases for J; bases not matched to a gene: 10. Germline lookup yields CDR1 LNHDA and CDR2 SQIVND (reference sequence). The CDR3 covers 15 residues. CDR3 coding DNA: TGTGCCAGTAGTCCTAACAGGGGTTGGGGCACTGAAGCTTTCTTT. Translating gives CASSPNRGWGTEAFF.

This clone was seen a single time. The chain uses TRBV7-2 and TRBJ2-7; D is perhaps TRBD1 (6 bases). Trimming stripped 5 bases from V and 9 bases from J, with 17 bases between. The germline gives CDR1 SGHTA, CDR2 FQGNSA. CDR3 length: 13 residues. The CDR3 nucleotides read TGTGCCAGCAGCGAGACGACAGGAGGTGGGCAGTACTTC. Residues: CASSETTGGGQYF.

This chain joins TRBV15 and TRBJ2-7, with D hard to call. Between the trimmed V and J ends, which lost 0 bases and 5 bases, there was a span of 8 bases. Germline values: CDR1 LNHNV, CDR2 YYDKDF (reference sequence). There are 13 residues in the CDR3. The CDR3 here is CATSRDRADEQYF. In nucleotides, the CDR3 is TGTGCCACCAGCAGAGATCGGGCAGACGAGCAGTACTTC.

The V gene is TRBV2, the J gene TRBJ2-6; no clear D. With 6 bases removed from V and 2 bases from J, the gap between germline ends came to 2 bases. Germline V gene sequence: CDR1 SNHLY, CDR2 FYNNEI. This CDR3 is 12 amino acids long. In nucleotides, the CDR3 is TGTGCCAGCAGAGCTGGGGCCAACGTCCTGACTTTC. Its translation: CASRAGANVLTF.

The V gene is TRBV9, the J gene TRBJ2-5, with D possibly TRBD2 on 7 matching bases. Germline CDR1 reads SGDLS; CDR2 reads YYNGEE. V lost 3 bases, J lost 5 bases, and 17 bases lay in between. CDR3 size: 15 residues. The DNA for the CDR3 is TGTGCCAGCAGCGAAACCTGGGGGGGCGGGGAGACCCAGTACTTC. Translating gives CASSETWGGGETQYF.

The chain employs TRBV5-5 and TRBJ1-1; TRBD1 aligns across 9 bases. Germline V gives CDR1 SGHKS, CDR2 YYEKEE (reference sequence). The CDR3 extends over 15 amino acids. Trimming took 2 bases from V and 4 from J; bases not matched to a gene: 6. CDR3 coding DNA: TGTGCCAGCAGCTTTACCGGGACAGGGAGCACTGAAGCTTTCTTT. Encoded protein: CASSFTGTGSTEAFF.

This clone has just one count. The J gene is TRBJ2-1, the V gene TRBV4-3; the D is unclear. The V end was cut by 1 base, the J end by 3 bases, with 10 bases between. CDR3 length: 15 amino acids. The germline V gene encodes CDR1 LGHNA and CDR2 YSLEER. The CDR3 loop reads CASSQGAQSYNEQFF. CDR3 bases: TGCGCCAGCAGCCAAGGGGCCCAGAGCTACAATGAGCAGTTCTTC.

The chain has TRBV6-1 and TRBJ1-1, with D unclear. This CDR3 region has 13 residues. The V and J ends lost 1 base and 1 base respectively, with 4 bases between them. CDR1 is MNHNS and CDR2 is SASEGT in the germline V gene. CDR3 bases: TGTGCCAGCAGTGAAGTTGGGAACACTGAAGCTTTCTTT. Residues: CASSEVGNTEAFF.

This rearrangement joins TRBV6-6 to TRBJ2-7, with 7 bases that match TRBD1. Per germline, CDR1 MNHNY and CDR2 SVGAGI (reference sequence). Trimming took 4 bases from V and 6 from J; bases not matched to a gene: 3. The CDR3 covers 12 residues. CDR3 sequence reads: CASSSDRAEQYF. The CDR3 nucleotides read TGTGCCAGCAGTTCCGACAGGGCCGAGCAGTACTTC.

J is TRBJ1-1 and V is TRBV2; D may be TRBD1 (5 bases). The germline gives CDR1 SNHLY, CDR2 FYNNEI. Trimming removed 2 bases at V and 3 bases at J, with 13 bases between. The CDR3 has 15 residues. The DNA for the CDR3 is TGTGCCAGCAGTGAAAGGCGACAGCACCACACTGAAGCTTTCTTT. It specifies CASSERRQHHTEAFF.

The V gene is TRBV19, the J gene TRBJ2-2, with D hard to call. There are 11 residues in the CDR3. The germline V gene encodes CDR1 LNHDA and CDR2 SQIVND (reference sequence). The germline V and J ends were trimmed by 5 bases and 4 bases, with 2 bases remaining between them. CDR3 bases: TGTGCCAGTAGTCGCACCGGGGAGCTGTTTTTT. Amino acid sequence: CASSRTGELFF.

The V and J genes are TRBV6-4 and TRBJ1-6, with 8 positions matching TRBD1. The CDR3 has 13 residues. V gave up 6 bases and J gave up 7 bases; unmatched junction bases: 2. Germline assignment: CDR1 MRHNA and CDR2 SNTAGT. The CDR3 is CASRQGENSPLHF. The CDR3 DNA reads TGTGCCAGCAGACAGGGGGAAAATTCACCCCTCCACTTT.